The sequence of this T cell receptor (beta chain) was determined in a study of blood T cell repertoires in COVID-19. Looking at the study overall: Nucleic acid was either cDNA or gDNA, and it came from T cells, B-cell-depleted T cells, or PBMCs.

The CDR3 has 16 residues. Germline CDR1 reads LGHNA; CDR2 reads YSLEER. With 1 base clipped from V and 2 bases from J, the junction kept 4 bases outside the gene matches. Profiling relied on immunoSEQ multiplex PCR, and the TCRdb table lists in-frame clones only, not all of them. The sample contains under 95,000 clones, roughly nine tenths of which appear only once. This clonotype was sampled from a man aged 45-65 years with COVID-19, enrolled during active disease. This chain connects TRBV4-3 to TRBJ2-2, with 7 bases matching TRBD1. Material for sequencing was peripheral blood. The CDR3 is CASSQGDSLNTGELFF. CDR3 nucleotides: TGCGCCAGCAGCCAAGGGGACAGCTTAAACACCGGGGAGCTGTTTTTT.